This TCR beta chain is from a study of identical twins. Study-wide findings and caveats: Models underestimated out-of-frame TCR alpha sharing in monozygotic twins.

A universal primer site arose from template switching, and cDNA bore unique molecular identifiers. One entry per CDR3 protein, called by TCRdb with MiXCR from the 5' RACE reads. The repertoire has roughly 750,000 distinct CDR3 sequences, about 20% of them found once; the top ten carry 4% to 5.5%. This clonotype was observed a handful of times. The target antigen is unknown. This same sample was also taken into another study, of T cells expressing NK-cell markers. That publication notes: In five to seven donors, dominant CD3+CD56+NKG2C+ clonotypes ranked among the top 10 CD8+ clonotypes. What remained unclear was the HCMV specificity of expanded NKG2C+ T cell clones.

The material sequenced was PBMCs. The origin of this receptor is a young woman in good health.

This chain's CDR3 is CASSLASTGRAGELFF. CDR3 nucleotide sequence: TGTGCCAGCAGTTTAGCTTCGACAGGGAGGGCCGGGGAGCTGTTTTTT. The V call is TRBV12-3 or TRBV12-4, the J call TRBJ2-2; D tentatively reads TRBD1 or TRBD2 (7 bases each). Trimming cost V 0 bases and J 6 bases, with 14 bases left between them. The CDR3 extends over 16 amino acids.